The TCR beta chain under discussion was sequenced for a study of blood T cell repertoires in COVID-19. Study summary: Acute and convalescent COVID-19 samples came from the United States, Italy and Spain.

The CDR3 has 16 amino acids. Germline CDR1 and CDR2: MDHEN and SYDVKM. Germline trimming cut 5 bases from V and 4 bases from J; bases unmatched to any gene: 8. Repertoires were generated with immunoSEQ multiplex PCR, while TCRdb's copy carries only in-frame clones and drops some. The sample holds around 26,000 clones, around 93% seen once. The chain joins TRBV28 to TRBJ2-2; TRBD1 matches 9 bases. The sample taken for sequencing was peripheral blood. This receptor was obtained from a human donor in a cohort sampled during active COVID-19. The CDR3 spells CASSTRQGVGTGELFF. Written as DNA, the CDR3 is TGTGCCAGCAGTACTCGACAGGGGGTAGGCACCGGGGAGCTGTTTTTT.